This entry is about one T cell receptor beta chain. Its cognate antigen is unknown. The data belong to a study of shared clonotypes between healthy human individuals. General observations from the study: Naive subsets generally exceeded memory subsets in estimated richness.

Over several immunoSEQ plates, each subset's genomic DNA was distributed in even portions. Profiling relied on immunoSEQ multiplex PCR, and the TCRdb table lists in-frame clones only, not all of them. The sample shows around 2.5 million clones, 93% of them seen only once. V shed 4 bases, J shed 6 bases, and the junction held 9 bases outside the gene matches. In germline, CDR1 is SGHVS, CDR2 FQNEAQ. The CDR3 consists of 15 residues. The receptor comes from a man younger than 35 in good health. Some clones in this sample may be carry-over from other donors' samples. Sequenced sample: naive CD4+ T cells from PBMCs. Subset in this sample: CD45RA+ positively selected. The V and J genes are TRBV7-8 and TRBJ1-2; 9 bases are shared with TRBD1. The CDR3 region has the DNA TGTGCCAGCAGCTCCCGCCTGGACAGGGGCGATGGCTACACCTTC. Its translation is CASSSRLDRGDGYTF.